A single sample gave rise to the 10 T cell receptor beta chains below, sequenced in a study of T cells after yellow fever vaccination. TCRdb processed the 5' RACE reads anew with MiXCR; each CDR3 protein has one entry. The sample has some 240,000 distinct CDR3 sequences, 3.6% seen once. The specimen comprised PBMCs, sampled 15 days after the yellow fever booster vaccination. These receptors all come from a man aged 18 to 29 who received the YFV17D yellow fever vaccine.

A note on this clonotype: A much larger clone sits a single nucleotide away, making a read error possible. The V gene is TRBV7-8, the J gene TRBJ1-1, with D unclear. This CDR3 spans 12 amino acids. Per germline, CDR1 SGHVS and CDR2 FQNEAQ. The CDR3 region has the DNA TGTGCCGGCAGCTCGTTAGGCACTGAAGCTTTCTTT. Amino acids: CAGSSLGTEAFF.

This clonotype was observed at least ten times. The chain employs TRBV20-1 and TRBJ2-1, with 7 positions matching TRBD2. The junction had 13 bases not matched to a gene; V was cut back by 0 bases and J by 5 bases. Germline values: CDR1 DFQATT, CDR2 SNEGSKA (reference sequence). The CDR3 has 17 residues. In nucleotides, the CDR3 is TGCAGTGCTAGAGATTTTGGCGAGGCTAGCGGCCACAATGAGCAGTTCTTC. It encodes CSARDFGEASGHNEQFF.

This clonotype was seen repeatedly, ten times or more. The chain has TRBV28 and TRBJ2-7, with TRBD1 matching over 11 bases. CDR1 is MDHEN and CDR2 is SYDVKM in the germline V gene. With V trimmed by 8 bases and J by 1 base, 19 bases remained unmatched. This CDR3 comprises 19 residues. The CDR3 DNA follows: TGTGCCAGCCTCAGTAAAAGCCCCCGCGGGACAGGGGGATCCTACGAGCAGTACGTC. It specifies CASLSKSPRGTGGSYEQYV.

Ten or more counts support this clonotype. This sequence joins TRBV7-9 and TRBJ2-7; D might be TRBD2 (5 bases). The V end was cut by 7 bases, the J end by 0 bases, with 13 bases between. Germline CDR1 is SEHNR and CDR2 is FQNEAQ (reference sequence). The CDR3 runs 14 residues. The DNA of the CDR3 is TGTGCCAGCAATTCACGGGGTAGCTCCTACGAGCAGTACTTC. It codes for CASNSRGSSYEQYF.

This clonotype was observed many times. The CDR3 sequence is CASSYSASGTYEQYF. The DNA for the CDR3 is TGTGCCAGCAGTTACTCTGCCTCGGGAACCTACGAGCAGTACTTC. V is TRBV6-5 and J is TRBJ2-7; D is perhaps TRBD2 (5 bases). Per germline, CDR1 MNHEY and CDR2 SVGAGI. The CDR3 is 15 residues long. V lost 0 bases and J lost 2, with 11 bases in between.

This clonotype was picked up many times. The chain has TRBV27 and TRBJ2-1, with TRBD2 matching over 12 bases. This CDR3 is 15 amino acids long. The junction had 5 bases not matched to a gene; V was cut back by 5 bases and J by 6 bases. Germline-derived CDR1 and CDR2 are MNHEY and SMNVEV (reference sequence). For the CDR3, the DNA is TGTGCCAGCAGTGTAACTAGCGGGGGGCTCAATGAGCAGTTCTTC. Its translation is CASSVTSGGLNEQFF.

At least ten counts were recorded for this clonotype. The V gene is TRBV5-1, the J gene TRBJ1-1, with D possibly TRBD1 on 6 matching bases. The germline V gene has CDR1 SGHRS and CDR2 YFSETQ. V was pared by 3 bases and J by 1 base, with 10 bases between. This CDR3 comprises 14 residues. The CDR3 nucleotides are TGCGCCAGCAGCTCCGGACAGCCGAACACTGAAGCTTTCTTT. It encodes CASSSGQPNTEAFF.

This clonotype occurred a few times. The CDR3 here is CASSLAKGWNSPLHF. CDR3 sequence (DNA): TGTGCCAGCAGCTTAGCCAAGGGATGGAATTCACCCCTCCACTTT. The rearrangement joins TRBV3-1 to TRBJ1-6; D uncertain. Germline CDR1 LGHDT, CDR2 YNNKEL (reference sequence). V lost 5 bases and J 7 bases, leaving 15 bases between the germline ends. There are 15 residues in the CDR3.

This clonotype was counted ten times or more. The chain uses TRBV5-1 and TRBJ2-1; no definite D call. Germline assignment: CDR1 SGHRS and CDR2 YFSETQ. This CDR3 contains 16 residues. Trimming took off 2 bases at V and 0 bases at J, with 12 bases between the two ends. Here the CDR3 DNA reads TGCGCCAGCAGCTTTCTCGGACCAAGCTCCTACAATGAGCAGTTCTTC. Amino acid sequence: CASSFLGPSSYNEQFF.

The chain is built from TRBV3-1 and TRBJ2-1; a possible D gene is TRBD2 (6 bases). V was trimmed by 1 base and J by 2 bases, leaving 18 bases between them. CDR3 length: 18 amino acids. Per the germline V gene, CDR1 is LGHDT and CDR2 is YNNKEL (reference sequence). The CDR3 protein is CASSQVWRGSLTYNEQFF. In DNA, the CDR3 is TGTGCCAGCAGCCAAGTTTGGCGGGGATCTTTAACCTACAATGAGCAGTTCTTC.